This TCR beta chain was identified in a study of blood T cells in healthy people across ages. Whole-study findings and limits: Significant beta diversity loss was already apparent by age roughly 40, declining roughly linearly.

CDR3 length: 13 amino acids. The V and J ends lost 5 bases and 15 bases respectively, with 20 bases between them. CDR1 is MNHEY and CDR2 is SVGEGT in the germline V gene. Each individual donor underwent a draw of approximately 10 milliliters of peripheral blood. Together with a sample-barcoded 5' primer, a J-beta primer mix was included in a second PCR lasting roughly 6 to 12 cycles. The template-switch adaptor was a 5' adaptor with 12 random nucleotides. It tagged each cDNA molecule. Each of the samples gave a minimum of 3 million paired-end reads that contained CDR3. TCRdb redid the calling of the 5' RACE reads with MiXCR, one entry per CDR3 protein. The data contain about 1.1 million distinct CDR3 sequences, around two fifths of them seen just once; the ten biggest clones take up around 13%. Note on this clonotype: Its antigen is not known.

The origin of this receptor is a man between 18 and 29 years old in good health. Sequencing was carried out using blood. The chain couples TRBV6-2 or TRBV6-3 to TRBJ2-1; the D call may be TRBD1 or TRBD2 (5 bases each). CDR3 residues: CASSPNLEGKRFF. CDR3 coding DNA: TGTGCCAGCAGTCCAAATCTTGAGGGGAAAAGGTTCTTC.